This T cell receptor beta chain was identified in a study of T cells in Graves' hyperthyroidism and ophthalmopathy (dated by TCRdb to between 2018 and 2021). Context from the whole study: Peripheral blood samples were taken at initial diagnosis, before any treatment was given. To identify distinguishing TCR V-J signatures, a discovery cohort of about 95 patients was used, comprising some 45 with Graves' ophthalmopathy and 57 with stable Graves' hyperthyroidism. An independent validation cohort of fewer than 20 hyperthyroidism patients and approximately 16 patients who later progressed to ophthalmopathy tested prospective prediction of ophthalmopathy. For training and testing, the 100 or so patients in the discovery cohort were randomly divided in a 7:3 ratio. In more than 5 Graves' hyperthyroidism patients, the study also compared T-cell repertoires from thyroid tissue with T-cell repertoires from blood. Once sampling was done, hyperthyroidism patients were given methimazole at a starting dose of 30 mg daily, whereas ophthalmopathy patients were given high-dose intravenous methylprednisolone. The paper describes TCR Vbeta CDR3 sequencing of around 140 peripheral blood samples, made up of fewer than 50 ophthalmopathy patients, approximately 73 hyperthyroidism patients and 17 progressor patients.

This clonotype appeared a few times. No antigen is known for it. It has no much larger one-base neighbor in the sample; base qualities were not kept. Reading from cysteine to phenylalanine, the CDR3 counts 18 amino acids. CDR3 DNA is the only sequence kept; it has 54 bases, read in frame from the first base. V trim: 3 bases; J trim: 1 base; unmatched bases: 7. Stable Graves' hyperthyroidism was defined as no progression to ophthalmopathy during 18 months of follow-up. Hyperthyroidism patients were aged 18 to 65 years and newly diagnosed, with disease duration of less than 2 months. The study excluded patients with uncontrolled infections, other autoimmune diseases, pregnancy or lactation. Clinical symptoms, serum thyroxine and TRAb, thyroid ultrasound, and orbital computed tomography formed the basis for the diagnoses. Ficoll-Paque density gradient centrifugation was used to isolate PBMCs from under 11 ml of fresh peripheral blood. Trizol reagent was used to extract total RNA, and RNA quality was then checked on an Agilent 2100 Bioanalyzer.

Points the paper makes about the study in general: Sample size was not statistically predetermined, and blinding of investigators to group allocation was not performed. A model built on a 13 V-J signature distinguished ophthalmopathy from stable hyperthyroidism, reaching 87.88% sensitivity and about 81% specificity in cross-validation and 80%/75% in testing. During validation, the model predicted progression to ophthalmopathy a median of about 5.9 months ahead of onset, with around 70% sensitivity and 72.22% specificity. Blood samples also contained most of the expanded thyroid clonotypes (frequency above 0.001), which suggests that blood repertoires may reflect thyroid immune responses.

The TCR beta CDR3 regions were amplified from the RNA transcripts. The TCR CDR3 was subjected to a first round of RT-PCR using the HTBI primer set and the Qiagen OneStep RT-PCR kit. Libraries were constructed in a second round of multiplex PCR, after which size selection and purification were performed. Libraries were sequenced paired-end with 100 bp reads on an Illumina HiSeq2000. Per the original workflow: SOAPnuke was used to process the raw data, removing reads that contained adapters or uncalled bases, had a mean Phred below 15, or lacked an exact match to the constant primer or identifier. High-quality paired reads were merged with COPE v1.2.5, and unique nucleotide sequences were defined as clonotypes. Clonotypes were aligned to IMGT TRBV, TRBD and TRBJ reference segments using MiTCR v1.1. Analysis was restricted to V-J combinations with a frequency above 0.0001, which covered just over 98% of repertoires. The TCS score was defined as the ratio of F50 (clonal expansion) to E x V (chaos), calculated using BLOSUM62-based TCRdist between CDR3 peptides within each V-J. Welch's t-statistics and random forest reduced around 520 V-J features to about 13, which were used in a naive Bayes classifier (R e1071). The public reads were reanalyzed by TCRdb: fastp trimming at Q25, MiXCR alignment, in-frame beta chains only. A single entry per CDR3 protein holds the most common genes and DNA from its merged rows. These V and J calls are TCRdb output, not the study's own analysis. The sample profile shows approximately 360,000 distinct CDR3 sequences; approximately 25% of them were found once. Jointly, the top ten make up 70% to 75% of the sample.

What was sequenced was blood. Recombination joined TRBV12-3 or TRBV12-4 with TRBJ2-6; TRBD1 agrees with 9 junctional bases. This receptor was identified in a man aged 50-59 years with Graves' hyperthyroidism. The CDR3 loop reads CASSLTPGTGSGANVLTF. Here is the DNA: TGTGCCAGCAGTTTGACCCCCGGGACAGGGTCTGGGGCCAACGTCCTGACTTTC.